Reported below is one T cell receptor (beta chain). The data were taken from a study of blood T cell repertoires in COVID-19. In the authors' workflow: How many nucleated cells were present was estimated from reference gene primer amplification. Profiled with immunoSEQ multiplex PCR; TCRdb holds only in-frame clones, not every one. V and J calls and clone size follow that table, whereas D and trimming were derived from the DNA. The sample yields approximately 400,000 clones, roughly 90% seen once. Germline V gene sequence: CDR1 MGHRA, CDR2 YSYEKL. The V end lost 1 base, the J end lost 3 bases, and 10 bases lay between the germline ends. The CDR3 is made up of 15 amino acids.

The rearrangement links TRBV4-1 to TRBJ1-5; no clear D. Sequenced: peripheral blood. The TCR originated in a man aged 35 to 55 with acute or convalescent COVID-19. This chain's CDR3 is CASSQVLTVNQPQHF. CDR3 DNA: TGCGCCAGCAGCCAAGTTTTAACAGTCAATCAGCCCCAGCATTTT.